This TCR beta chain was sequenced for a study of blood T cell repertoires in COVID-19. Background on the study: The samples span acute and convalescent COVID-19 from the United States, Italy and Spain. The analysed material was cDNA or gDNA that came from T cells, B-cell-depleted T cells, or PBMCs.

In the original analysis: From reference gene primer amplification, estimates of nucleated cell counts were derived. The data were produced by immunoSEQ multiplex PCR, yet TCRdb's version contains in-frame clones alone and is incomplete. V and J calls plus clone size are reproduced from that table; the DNA served to infer D and trimming. The table includes a few hundred thousand clones, 70% to 85% detected once. From germline, CDR1 is SGDLS and CDR2 YYNGEE. CDR3 size: 14 residues. V lost 0 bases and J 5 bases, leaving 6 bases between the germline ends. The material sequenced was peripheral blood. The chain uses TRBV9 and TRBJ1-6; D gene uncertain. The receptor was isolated from a woman in her thirties or forties who had recovered from COVID-19. Here the CDR3 reads CASSVDTDNSPLHF. In nucleotides, the CDR3 is TGTGCCAGCAGCGTAGATACAGATAATTCACCCCTCCACTTT. Supplemented by reference TRBV9 and TRBJ1-6, the full variable domain reads DSGVTQTPKHLITATGQRVTLRCSPRSGDLSVYWYQQSLDQGLQFLIQYYNGEERAKGNILERFSAQQFPDLHSELNLSSLELGDSALYFCASSVDTDNSPLHFGNGTRLTVT.